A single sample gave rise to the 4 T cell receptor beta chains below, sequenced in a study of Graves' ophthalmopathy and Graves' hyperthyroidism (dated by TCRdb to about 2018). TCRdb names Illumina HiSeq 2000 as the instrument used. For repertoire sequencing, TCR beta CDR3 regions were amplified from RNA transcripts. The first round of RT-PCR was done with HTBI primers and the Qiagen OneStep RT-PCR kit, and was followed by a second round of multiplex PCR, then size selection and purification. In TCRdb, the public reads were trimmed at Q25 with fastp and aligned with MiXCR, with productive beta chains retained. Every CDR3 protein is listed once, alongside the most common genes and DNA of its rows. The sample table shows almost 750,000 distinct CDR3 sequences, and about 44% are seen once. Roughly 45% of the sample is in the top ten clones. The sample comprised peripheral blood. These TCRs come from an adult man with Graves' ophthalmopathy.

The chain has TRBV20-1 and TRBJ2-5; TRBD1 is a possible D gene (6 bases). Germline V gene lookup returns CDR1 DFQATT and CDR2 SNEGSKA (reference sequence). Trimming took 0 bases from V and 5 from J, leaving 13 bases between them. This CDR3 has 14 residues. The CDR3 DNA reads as TGCAGTGCTAGAGACGGTGTAGGGGGTGAGACCCAGTACTTC. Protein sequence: CSARDGVGGETQYF.

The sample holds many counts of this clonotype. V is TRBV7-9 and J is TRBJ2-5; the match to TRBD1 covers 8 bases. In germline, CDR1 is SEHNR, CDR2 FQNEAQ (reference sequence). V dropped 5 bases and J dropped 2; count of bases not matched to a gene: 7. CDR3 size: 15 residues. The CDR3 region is CASSAGTGIQETQYF. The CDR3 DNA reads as TGTGCCAGCAGCGCAGGGACAGGCATACAAGAGACCCAGTACTTC.

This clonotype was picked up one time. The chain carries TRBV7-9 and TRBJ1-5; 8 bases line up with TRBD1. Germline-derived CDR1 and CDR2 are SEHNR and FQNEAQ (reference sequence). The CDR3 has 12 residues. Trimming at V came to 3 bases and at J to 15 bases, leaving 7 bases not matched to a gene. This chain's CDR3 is CASSFTGTGGHF. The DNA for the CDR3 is TGTGCCAGCAGCTTCACCGGGACAGGCGGGCATTTT. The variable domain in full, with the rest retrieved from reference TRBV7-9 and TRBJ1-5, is DTGVSQNPRHKITKRGQNVTFRCDPISEHNRLYWYRQTLGQGPEFLTYFQNEAQLEKSRLLSDRFSAERPKGSFSTLEIQRTEQGDSAMYLCASSFTGTGGHFGDGTRLSIL.

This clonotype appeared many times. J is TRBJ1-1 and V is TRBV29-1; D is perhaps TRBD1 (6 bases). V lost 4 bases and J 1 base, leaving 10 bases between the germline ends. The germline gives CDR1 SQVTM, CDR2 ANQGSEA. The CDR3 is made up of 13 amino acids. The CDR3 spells CSVADRSNTEAFF. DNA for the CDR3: TGCAGCGTTGCGGACAGATCGAACACTGAAGCTTTCTTT.